The 32 T cell receptor beta chains below were found in one sample sequenced in a study of T-cell memory formation after mild COVID-19. From the 5' RACE reads, TCRdb called clonotypes with MiXCR, one entry per CDR3 protein. Seen here are roughly 350,000 distinct CDR3 sequences, roughly 21% observed once, and the top ten hold around 12%. The specimen sequenced was PBMCs or a T cell subset sorted from them (not recorded which). The receptors were gathered from an adult woman who had mild COVID-19 (a few samples of this study predate the infection). Cell type and time point are not known.

This chain links TRBV11-2 with TRBJ1-5, with D uncertain. The V and J ends lost 1 base and 3 bases respectively, with 7 bases between them. The V gene's germline CDR1 is SGHAT and CDR2 FQNNGV. The length of the CDR3 is 14 residues. The CDR3 spells CASSLGPYNQPQHF. The CDR3, as DNA: TGTGCCAGCAGCTTAGGTCCCTACAATCAGCCCCAGCATTTT. The full variable domain, rest sourced from reference TRBV11-2 and TRBJ1-5, is EAGVAQSPRYKIIEKRQSVAFWCNPISGHATLYWYQQILGQGPKLLIQFQNNGVVDDSQLPKDRFSAERLKGVDSTLKIQPAKLEDSAVYLCASSLGPYNQPQHFGDGTRLSIL.

The chain carries TRBV10-3 and TRBJ2-1, with D perhaps matching TRBD1 (6 bases). The germline V gene has CDR1 ENHRY and CDR2 SYGVKD. The CDR3 has 11 residues. Trimming took off 4 bases at V and 10 bases at J, with 8 bases between the two ends. The CDR3 reads CAISGGQEQFF. The CDR3 DNA is TGTGCCATCAGTGGCGGACAGGAGCAGTTCTTC.

The V call is TRBV12-3 or TRBV12-4, the J call TRBJ2-1, with TRBD2 matching 9 bases. Trimming removed 5 bases from V and 9 bases from J; junction bases left unmatched: 2. The CDR3 has 12 amino acids. CDR3 residues: CASSLSGSEQFF. The CDR3 DNA sequence: TGTGCCAGCAGTCTTAGCGGGAGTGAGCAGTTCTTC.

In its sample, this clonotype was seen a few times. The chain combines TRBV7-2 with TRBJ1-5; D remains ambiguous. Germline V gives CDR1 SGHTA, CDR2 FQGNSA. V shed 6 bases and J shed 6 bases, with 15 bases lying between them. This CDR3 has 14 amino acids. The CDR3 region has the DNA TGTGCCAGCAGTACAGACCGGGCAAGTCAGCCCCAGCATTTT. Translating it yields CASSTDRASQPQHF.

This clonotype occurred a few times. The chain is built from TRBV20-1 and TRBJ1-5; tentatively, D is TRBD1 (5 bases). The CDR3 has 15 residues. Per the germline V gene, CDR1 is DFQATT and CDR2 is SNEGSKA (reference sequence). V was pared by 4 bases and J by 0 bases, with 13 bases between. The CDR3 DNA is TGCAGTGCTAACCGGGACGGTTATAGCAATCAGCCCCAGCATTTT. Amino acids: CSANRDGYSNQPQHF.

This clonotype appeared a single time. V gene TRBV20-1 combines with J gene TRBJ1-2; D gene unclear. The CDR3 consists of 11 residues. Between the trimmed V and J ends, which lost 6 bases and 8 bases, there was a span of 13 bases. The germline gives CDR1 DFQATT, CDR2 SNEGSKA (reference sequence). CDR3 DNA: TGCAGTGCCGCCGTGGAGGAAGGCTACACCTTC. It encodes CSAAVEEGYTF.

This clonotype was found many times. This chain joins TRBV11-2 and TRBJ2-7; D is undetermined. The CDR3 consists of 13 residues. Germline values: CDR1 SGHAT, CDR2 FQNNGV. V gave up 5 bases and J gave up 2 bases, with 10 bases separating them. The CDR3 here is CASSNSIAYEQYF. In DNA form, the CDR3 reads TGTGCCAGCAGCAATTCTATCGCCTACGAGCAGTACTTC.

The chain employs TRBV10-3 and TRBJ2-7, with 7 nucleotides matching TRBD1. This CDR3 has 16 amino acids. Unmatched junction bases numbered 8, after V lost 2 bases and J lost 1 base. The germline gives CDR1 ENHRY, CDR2 SYGVKD. The CDR3 bases are TGTGCCATCAGTGAGCCCAAAGACAGGGCATCCTACGAGCAGTACTTC. Its protein product is CAISEPKDRASYEQYF.

The chain couples TRBV29-1 to TRBJ2-2, with 9 bases that match TRBD2. Germline V gives CDR1 SQVTM, CDR2 ANQGSEA. J was trimmed by 2 bases and V by 6 bases; bases with no gene match: 4. CDR3 length: 14 amino acids. CDR3 in amino acids: CSVTLAGNTGELFF. The CDR3 coding sequence is TGCAGCGTCACGCTAGCGGGAAACACCGGGGAGCTGTTTTTT.

This clonotype has ten or more counts. The chain links TRBV7-3 to TRBJ2-2, with 10 bases lining up with TRBD2. In germline, CDR1 is SGHTA, CDR2 FQGTGA. V lost 5 bases to trimming and J lost 2 bases; unmatched junction nucleotides: 23. There are 22 residues in the CDR3. CDR3 coding DNA: TGTGCCAGCAGCCCAATGGGGCTGAGGACTAGCGGAGCACCCAGCAACACCGGGGAGCTGTTTTTT. The encoded protein is CASSPMGLRTSGAPSNTGELFF.

This chain uses TRBV24-1 with TRBJ2-3, with D uncertain. V was clipped by 5 bases and J by 2 bases, with 1 base between them. CDR3 size: 11 residues. Looked up from germline, CDR1 is KGHDR and CDR2 is SFDVKD. Here the CDR3 DNA reads TGTGCCACCAGTGTCACAGATACGCAGTATTTT. It is translated as CATSVTDTQYF.

The sample holds a few counts of this clonotype. The CDR3 nucleotides read TGCAGCGTTGATTCAGGCACAGATACGCAGTATTTT. This codes for CSVDSGTDTQYF. V and J are TRBV29-1 and TRBJ2-3; D remains ambiguous. V was clipped by 3 bases and J by 1 base, with 5 bases between them. In germline, CDR1 is SQVTM, CDR2 ANQGSEA. The CDR3 runs 12 residues.

This clonotype has only a few counts. V is TRBV30 and J is TRBJ2-7; 7 bases are shared with TRBD1. Trimming took 5 bases from V and 6 from J; bases not matched to a gene: 7. Looked up from germline, CDR1 is GTSNPN and CDR2 is SVGIG (reference sequence). This CDR3 is 12 amino acids long. The CDR3 DNA sequence: TGTGCCTGGGCCGGGACAGTAGCCGAGCAGTACTTC. As protein: CAWAGTVAEQYF.

Only one count was recorded for this clonotype. Being one base from a much bigger clone, this may be a read error. V and J are TRBV7-6 and TRBJ2-1, with 11 bases matching TRBD2. This CDR3 spans 16 amino acids. V lost 1 base and J lost 7; bases outside the gene matches: 6. CDR1 is SGHVS, CDR2 FNYEAQ, per germline. CDR3 nucleotide sequence: TGTGCCAGCAGCTTAGGGGCTAGCGGGAGGAATAATGAGCAGTTCTTC. Amino acids: CASSLGASGRNNEQFF.

This CDR3 is CSAKDSPTDTQYF. The CDR3 DNA is TGCAGTGCTAAGGATTCCCCCACAGATACGCAGTATTTT. This chain links TRBV20-1 with TRBJ2-3; D uncertain. Germline CDR1 and CDR2: DFQATT and SNEGSKA (reference sequence). The CDR3 length is 13 residues. V was pared by 4 bases and J by 2 bases, with 10 bases between.

The V gene is TRBV2, the J gene TRBJ2-3; either TRBD1 or TRBD2 may supply D (5 bases each). The CDR3 is 13 residues long. Germline V gives CDR1 SNHLY, CDR2 FYNNEI. V lost 10 bases and J 2 bases, leaving 13 bases between the germline ends. The CDR3 coding sequence is TGTGCCACCCCGGGACCTATCACAGATACGCAGTATTTT. Translating it yields CATPGPITDTQYF.

The rearrangement uses TRBV7-9 and TRBJ2-3, with 10 positions matching TRBD2. V shed 5 bases and J 4 bases; nucleotides not matched to a gene: 12. The CDR3 contains 17 residues. CDR1 and CDR2 from the germline V gene are SEHNR and FQNEAQ (reference sequence). CDR3 loop: CASSELSWSGRADTQYF. CDR3 bases: TGTGCCAGCAGCGAACTCTCGTGGAGCGGGAGGGCAGATACGCAGTATTTT.

V usage is TRBV7-3 and J usage is TRBJ2-1, with D hard to call. The CDR3 runs to 16 residues. CDR1 is SGHTA, CDR2 FQGTGA, per germline. With 0 bases removed from V and 1 base from J, the gap between germline ends came to 10 bases. CDR3 amino acids: CASSLTSSSSYNEQFF. Written as DNA, the CDR3 is TGTGCCAGCAGCTTAACTAGCTCGAGTTCCTACAATGAGCAGTTCTTC. Based on the CDR3 plus reference TRBV7-3 and TRBJ2-1, the full variable domain is GAGVSQTPSNKVTEKGKYVELRCDPISGHTALYWYRQSLGQGPEFLIYFQGTGAADDSGLPNDRFFAVRPEGSVSTLKIQRTERGDSAVYLCASSLTSSSSYNEQFFGPGTRLTVL.

There are a few counts of this clonotype. V and J are TRBV5-1 and TRBJ1-1, with D uncertain. CDR1 is SGHRS, CDR2 YFSETQ, per germline. CDR3 length: 12 amino acids. Trimming took 2 bases from V and 8 from J, leaving 10 bases between them. The CDR3: CASSLDYKEAFF. CDR3 sequence (DNA): TGCGCCAGCAGCTTAGATTATAAAGAAGCTTTCTTT.

A few counts support this clonotype. The chain joins TRBV2 to TRBJ1-4; TRBD1 might be the D (5 bases). Deletions cut 8 bases from V and 7 bases from J, with 17 bases between. This CDR3 spans 14 amino acids. Germline assignment: CDR1 SNHLY and CDR2 FYNNEI. CDR3 loop: CASYRGSRVEKLFF. CDR3 in DNA: TGTGCCAGCTACCGGGGGTCCAGAGTTGAAAAACTGTTTTTT.

This clonotype has more than one count but fewer than ten. V and J are TRBV24-1 and TRBJ1-2; TRBD1 matches at 7 bases. Germline CDR1 is KGHDR and CDR2 is SFDVKD. The CDR3 is made up of 14 amino acids. V was clipped by 4 bases and J by 8 bases; unmatched bases: 9. CDR3 sequence: CATSDPGQAYGYTF. The CDR3 nucleotides read TGTGCCACCAGTGACCCTGGACAGGCCTACGGCTACACCTTC.

V is TRBV12-3 or TRBV12-4 and J is TRBJ1-5; the match to TRBD1 covers 8 bases. After removal of 4 bases from V and 3 bases from J, the junction contained 8 bases not matched to a gene. This CDR3 is built from 16 residues. CDR3 amino acids: CASSSIPTGVNQPQHF. The CDR3 region has the DNA TGTGCCAGCAGTTCCATCCCGACAGGGGTCAATCAGCCCCAGCATTTT.

This clonotype showed up just a few times. This chain uses TRBV4-1 with TRBJ2-7; 11 bases agree with TRBD1. CDR3 length: 15 residues. The germline gives CDR1 MGHRA, CDR2 YSYEKL. Unmatched junction bases numbered 4, after V lost 3 bases and J lost 3 bases. The CDR3 protein is CASSHSGTGGYEQYF. The CDR3 DNA sequence: TGCGCCAGCAGCCATTCCGGGACAGGGGGCTACGAGCAGTACTTC.

This clonotype has just a few counts. V gene TRBV19 combines with J gene TRBJ1-1, with D possibly matching TRBD1 (6 bases). Trimming removed 6 bases at V and 6 bases at J, with 14 bases between. Germline-derived CDR1 and CDR2 are LNHDA and SQIVND (reference sequence). CDR3 length: 13 residues. CDR3 sequence reads: CASRPQGLAEAFF. The CDR3 DNA follows: TGTGCCAGTAGGCCACAGGGCCTCGCTGAAGCTTTCTTT.

A few counts support this clonotype. This rearrangement joins TRBV7-2 to TRBJ2-2; D gene unclear. The CDR3 length is 16 residues. With 5 bases removed from V and 5 bases from J, the gap between germline ends came to 18 bases. The V gene's germline CDR1 is SGHTA and CDR2 FQGNSA. CDR3 region: CASSLTLTSTTGELFF. The CDR3 DNA reads TGTGCCAGCAGCCTCACCCTGACTTCTACTACCGGGGAGCTGTTTTTT.

The chain uses TRBV20-1 and TRBJ2-5; TRBD2 matches 14 bases. Trimming took 3 bases from V and 3 from J; bases not matched to a gene: 0. From germline, CDR1 is DFQATT and CDR2 SNEGSKA (reference sequence). The CDR3 has 14 amino acids. CDR3 in amino acids: CSARGLAGEETQYF. In DNA, the CDR3 is TGCAGTGCTAGGGGACTAGCGGGGGAAGAGACCCAGTACTTC.

Ten or more counts support this clonotype. The V and J genes are TRBV4-1 and TRBJ1-1, with D perhaps matching TRBD1 (6 bases). V lost 4 bases and J lost 1, with 10 bases in between. The CDR3 totals 14 residues. Germline-derived CDR1 and CDR2 are MGHRA and YSYEKL. CDR3 coding DNA: TGCGCCAGCAGCCCGGGACATTGGAACACTGAAGCTTTCTTT. Protein: CASSPGHWNTEAFF.

This chain links TRBV5-1 with TRBJ2-5; D might be TRBD1 (6 bases). Germline CDR1 is SGHRS and CDR2 is YFSETQ. The V and J ends lost 0 bases and 0 bases respectively, with 9 bases between them. The CDR3 length is 15 residues. The CDR3 reads CASSLGTADQETQYF. CDR3 coding DNA: TGCGCCAGCAGCTTGGGGACAGCGGACCAAGAGACCCAGTACTTC.

The chain has TRBV25-1 and TRBJ2-2; D is uncertain. The germline V gene has CDR1 MGHDK and CDR2 SYGVNS. V gave up 7 bases and J gave up 13 bases, with 19 bases separating them. The CDR3 runs 13 residues. The CDR3 sequence: CASTKTGQNRLFF. The CDR3 DNA sequence: TGTGCCAGCACAAAAACCGGTCAGAACCGGCTGTTTTTT.

This clonotype was counted between two and nine times. This chain links TRBV7-2 with TRBJ2-7; tentative D call: TRBD1 (6 bases). This CDR3 has 14 residues. Germline V gene data show CDR1 as SGHTA and CDR2 as FQGNSA. V lost 2 bases and J lost 5, with 13 bases in between. The CDR3 DNA sequence: TGTGCCAGCAGCTTATTGGCGGCAGGGGACGAGCAGTACTTC. It codes for CASSLLAAGDEQYF.

The CDR3 spells CATSARGSSEAFF. CDR3 nucleotides: TGTGCCACCAGTGCGAGGGGGTCCTCGGAAGCTTTCTTT. The chain combines TRBV24-1 with TRBJ1-1; D may be TRBD1 (6 bases). The length of the CDR3 is 13 residues. V lost 5 bases and J lost 8, with 14 bases in between. Germline V lookup: CDR1 KGHDR, CDR2 SFDVKD.

The table lists this clonotype with a few counts. V usage is TRBV5-8 and J usage is TRBJ2-7, with TRBD1 identical over 10 bases. The CDR3 contains 12 residues. Per germline, CDR1 SGHTS and CDR2 YDEGEE. J was trimmed by 4 bases and V by 9 bases; bases with no gene match: 4. In DNA, the CDR3 is TGTGCCACCCCGGACAGGGGGTACGAGCAGTACTTC. Its translation is CATPDRGYEQYF.